This T cell receptor beta chain was identified in a study of blood T cell repertoires in COVID-19. About the research overall: Sites across the United States, Italy and Spain contributed samples from acute and convalescent COVID-19. The analysed material was cDNA or gDNA that came from T cells, B-cell-depleted T cells, or PBMCs.

The germline V gene has CDR1 SGHDN and CDR2 FVKESK. This CDR3 is 13 amino acids long. J lost 9 bases, V lost 2 bases, and 2 bases had no gene match. Produced via immunoSEQ multiplex PCR; TCRdb's table is partial and in-frame only. The table includes approximately 100,000 clones, around 89% detected once. The specimen sequenced was peripheral blood. The V and J genes are TRBV14 and TRBJ2-1; 9 nucleotides agree with TRBD1. The sequence was collected from a human donor with acute or convalescent COVID-19. The donor label of this sample is uncertain. The CDR3 DNA sequence: TGTGCCAGCAGCCAAATGGACAGGGGTGAGCAGTTCTTC. Residues: CASSQMDRGEQFF.